This T cell receptor (beta chain) is from a study of CD8+ T cells in alopecia areata. Broader study findings: Scalp sequencing captures resident alphabeta T cells of normal skin too.

The CDR3 sequence is 14 residues long. V lost 10 bases and J lost 0, with 14 bases in between. Those with alopecia areata gave lesional scalp punch biopsies and peripheral blood. A FACSAria was used to sort CD4+ and CD8+ T cells. These cells came from PBMCs. A note on this clone: Its antigen is undetermined.

The sequencing template was cDNA reverse transcribed from extracted RNA. Clones were sequenced by immunoSEQ multiplex PCR, and TCRdb holds only the in-frame ones, with some missing. The table includes 100,000 to 150,000 clones, 47% detected once. The J gene is TRBJ2-3, the V gene TRBV23-1, with D perhaps TRBD2 (5 bases). TRBV23-1 is given ORF status, its function remaining uncertain. The sample was NKG2D-low CD8+ T cells sorted from blood. The TCR comes from a human donor with alopecia areata. The CDR3 DNA reads TGCGCCACCCAGTCGAGGGCTAGCACAGATACGCAGTATTTT. As protein: CATQSRASTDTQYF.